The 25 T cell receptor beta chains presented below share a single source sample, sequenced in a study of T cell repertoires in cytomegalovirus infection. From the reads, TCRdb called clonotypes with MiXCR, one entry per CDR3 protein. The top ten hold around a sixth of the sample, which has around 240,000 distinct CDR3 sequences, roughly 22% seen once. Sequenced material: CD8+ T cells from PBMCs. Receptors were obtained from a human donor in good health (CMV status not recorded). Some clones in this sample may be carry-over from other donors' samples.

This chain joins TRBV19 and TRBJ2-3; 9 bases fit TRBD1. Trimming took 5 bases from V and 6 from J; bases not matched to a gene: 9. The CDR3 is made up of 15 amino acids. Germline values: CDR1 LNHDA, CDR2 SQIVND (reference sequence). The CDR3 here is CASSPRTGDWDTQYF. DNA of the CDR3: TGTGCCAGTAGTCCCCGGACAGGGGATTGGGATACGCAGTATTTT.

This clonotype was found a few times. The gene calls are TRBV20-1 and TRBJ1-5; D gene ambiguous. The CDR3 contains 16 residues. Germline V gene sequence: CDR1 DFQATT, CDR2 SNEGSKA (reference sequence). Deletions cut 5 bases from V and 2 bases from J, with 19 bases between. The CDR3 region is CSAQGLLMLGNQPQHF. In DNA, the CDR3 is TGCAGTGCTCAAGGGCTTCTAATGCTGGGCAATCAGCCCCAGCATTTT.

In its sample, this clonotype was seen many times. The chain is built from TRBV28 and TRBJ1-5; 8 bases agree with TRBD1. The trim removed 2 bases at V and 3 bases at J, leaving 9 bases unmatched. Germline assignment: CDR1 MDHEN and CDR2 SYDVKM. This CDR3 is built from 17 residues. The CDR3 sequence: CASSLGATGDLNQPQHF. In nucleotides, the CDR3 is TGTGCCAGCAGTTTAGGGGCGACAGGGGACCTCAATCAGCCCCAGCATTTT. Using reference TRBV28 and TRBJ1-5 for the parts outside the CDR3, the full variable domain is DVKVTQSSRYLVKRTGEKVFLECVQDMDHENMFWYRQDPGLGLRLIYFSYDVKMKEKGDIPEGYSVSREKKERFSLILESASTNQTSMYLCASSLGATGDLNQPQHFGDGTRLSIL.

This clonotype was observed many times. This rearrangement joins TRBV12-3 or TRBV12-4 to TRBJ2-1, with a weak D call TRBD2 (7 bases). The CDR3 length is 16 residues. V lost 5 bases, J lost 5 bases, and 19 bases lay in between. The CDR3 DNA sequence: TGTGCCAGCAGTATCGCCCCGGGGGGCTACGACAATGAGCAGTTCTTC. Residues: CASSIAPGGYDNEQFF.

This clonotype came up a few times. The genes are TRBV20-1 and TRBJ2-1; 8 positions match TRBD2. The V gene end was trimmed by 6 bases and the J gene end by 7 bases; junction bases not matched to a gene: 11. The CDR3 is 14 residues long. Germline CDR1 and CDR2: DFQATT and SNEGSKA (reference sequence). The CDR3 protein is CSAPKGGGMNEQFF. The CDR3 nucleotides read TGCAGTGCCCCGAAGGGCGGGGGGATGAATGAGCAGTTCTTC.

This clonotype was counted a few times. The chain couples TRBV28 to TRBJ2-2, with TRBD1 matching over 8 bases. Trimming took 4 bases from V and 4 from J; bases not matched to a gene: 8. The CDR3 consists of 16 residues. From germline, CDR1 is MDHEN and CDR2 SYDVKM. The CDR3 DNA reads TGTGCCAGCAGTTATAGGGGACAGGTCACCACCGGGGAGCTGTTTTTT. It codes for CASSYRGQVTTGELFF.

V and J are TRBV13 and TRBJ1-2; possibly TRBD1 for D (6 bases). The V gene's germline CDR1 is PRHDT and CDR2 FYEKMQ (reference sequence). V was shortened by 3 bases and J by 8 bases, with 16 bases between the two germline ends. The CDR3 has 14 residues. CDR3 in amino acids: CASSFPGGGHGYTF. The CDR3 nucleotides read TGTGCCAGCAGCTTCCCAGGAGGGGGGCACGGCTACACCTTC.

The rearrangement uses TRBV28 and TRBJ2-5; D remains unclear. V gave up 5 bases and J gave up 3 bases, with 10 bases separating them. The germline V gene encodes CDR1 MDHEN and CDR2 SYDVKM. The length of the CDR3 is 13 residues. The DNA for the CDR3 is TGTGCCAGCAGTATATACGGAAAAGAGACCCAGTACTTC. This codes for CASSIYGKETQYF.

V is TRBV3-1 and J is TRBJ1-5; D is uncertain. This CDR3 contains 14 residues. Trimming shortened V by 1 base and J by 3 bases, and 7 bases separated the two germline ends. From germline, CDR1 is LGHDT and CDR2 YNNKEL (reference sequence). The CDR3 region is CASSQGVFNQPQHF. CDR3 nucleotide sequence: TGTGCCAGCAGCCAAGGAGTGTTCAATCAGCCCCAGCATTTT. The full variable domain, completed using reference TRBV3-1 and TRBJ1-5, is DTAVSQTPKYLVTQMGNDKSIKCEQNLGHDTMYWYKQDSKKFLKIMFSYNNKELIINETVPNRFSPKSPDKAHLNLHINSLELGDSAVYFCASSQGVFNQPQHFGDGTRLSIL.

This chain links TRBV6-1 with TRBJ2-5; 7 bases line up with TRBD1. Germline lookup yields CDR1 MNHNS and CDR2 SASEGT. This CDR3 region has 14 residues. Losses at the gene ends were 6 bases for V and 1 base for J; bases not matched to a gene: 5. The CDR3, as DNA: TGTGCCAGCAGGGCGACAGGGACCCAAGAGACCCAGTACTTC. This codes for CASRATGTQETQYF.

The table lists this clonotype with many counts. In DNA form, the CDR3 reads TGTGCCAGCAGCCACCCCCGGGACAGTGGGGACTACGAGCAGTACTTC. This sequence encodes CASSHPRDSGDYEQYF. This rearrangement joins TRBV7-6 to TRBJ2-7; the match to TRBD1 covers 7 bases. Trimming at V came to 5 bases and at J to 3 bases, leaving 13 bases not matched to a gene. Looked up from germline, CDR1 is SGHVS and CDR2 is FNYEAQ. The CDR3 is made up of 16 amino acids.

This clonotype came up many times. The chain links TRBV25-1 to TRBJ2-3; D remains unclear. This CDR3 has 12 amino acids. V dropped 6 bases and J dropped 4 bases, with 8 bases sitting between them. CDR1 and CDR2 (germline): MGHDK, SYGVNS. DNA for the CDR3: TGTGCCAGCAGAGGGCCCGCAGATACGCAGTATTTT. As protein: CASRGPADTQYF.

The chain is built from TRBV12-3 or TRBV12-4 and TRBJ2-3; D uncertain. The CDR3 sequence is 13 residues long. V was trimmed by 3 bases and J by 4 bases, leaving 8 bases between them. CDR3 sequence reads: CASSLESSDTQYF. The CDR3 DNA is TGTGCCAGCAGTTTGGAAAGCTCAGATACGCAGTATTTT.

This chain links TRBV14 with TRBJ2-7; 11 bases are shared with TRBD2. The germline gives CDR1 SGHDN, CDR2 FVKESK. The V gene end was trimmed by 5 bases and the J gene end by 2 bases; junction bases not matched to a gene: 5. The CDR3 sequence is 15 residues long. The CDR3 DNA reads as TGTGCCAGCAGCGCGGGACTAGCGGCAACCTACGAGCAGTACTTC. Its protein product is CASSAGLAATYEQYF.

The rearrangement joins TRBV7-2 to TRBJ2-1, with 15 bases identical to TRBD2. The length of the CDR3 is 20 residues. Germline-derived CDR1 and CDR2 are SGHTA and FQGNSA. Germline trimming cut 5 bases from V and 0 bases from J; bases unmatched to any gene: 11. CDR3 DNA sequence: TGTGCCAGCAGCCTTACCGGACTAGCGGGGGGGGTCAGCTCCTACAATGAGCAGTTCTTC. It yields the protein CASSLTGLAGGVSSYNEQFF.

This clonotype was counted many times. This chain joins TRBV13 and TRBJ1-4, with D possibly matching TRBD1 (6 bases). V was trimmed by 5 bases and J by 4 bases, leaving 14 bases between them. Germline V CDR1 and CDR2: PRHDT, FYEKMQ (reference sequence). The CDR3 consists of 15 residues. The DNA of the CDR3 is TGTGCCAGCAGCCGGACCTCAGGGGTTAATGAAAAACTGTTTTTT. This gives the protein CASSRTSGVNEKLFF.

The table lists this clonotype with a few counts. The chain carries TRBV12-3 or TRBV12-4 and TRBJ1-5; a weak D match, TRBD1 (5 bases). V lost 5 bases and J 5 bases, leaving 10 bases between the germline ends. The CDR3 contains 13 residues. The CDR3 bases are TGTGCCAGCAGTCTCGGGACCGATCAGCCCCAGCATTTT. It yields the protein CASSLGTDQPQHF.

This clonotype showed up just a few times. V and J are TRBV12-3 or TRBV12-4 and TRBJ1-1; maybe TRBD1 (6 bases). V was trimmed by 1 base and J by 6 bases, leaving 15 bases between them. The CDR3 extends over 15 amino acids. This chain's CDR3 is CASSLGGGLLAEAFF. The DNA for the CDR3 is TGTGCCAGCAGTTTAGGAGGGGGACTCCTTGCTGAAGCTTTCTTT.

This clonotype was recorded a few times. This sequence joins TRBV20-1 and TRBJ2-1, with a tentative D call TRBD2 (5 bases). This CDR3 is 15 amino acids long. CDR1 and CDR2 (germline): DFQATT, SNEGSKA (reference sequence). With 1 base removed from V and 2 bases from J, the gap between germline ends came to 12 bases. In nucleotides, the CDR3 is TGCAGTGCTAGAGTGGGCCTAGCAGCCTACAATGAGCAGTTCTTC. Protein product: CSARVGLAAYNEQFF.

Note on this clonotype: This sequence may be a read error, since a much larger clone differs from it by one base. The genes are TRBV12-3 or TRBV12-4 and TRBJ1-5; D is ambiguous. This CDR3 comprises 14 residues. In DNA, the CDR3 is TGTCCCAGCAGCCCCCTCTCAGAGTATCAGCCCCAGCATTTT. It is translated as CPSSPLSEYQPQHF.

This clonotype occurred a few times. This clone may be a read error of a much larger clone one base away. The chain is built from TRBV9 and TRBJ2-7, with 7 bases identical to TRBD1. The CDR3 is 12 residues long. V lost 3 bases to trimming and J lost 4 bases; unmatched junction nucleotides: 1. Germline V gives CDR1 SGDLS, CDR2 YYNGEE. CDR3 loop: CASSGQGYEQYF. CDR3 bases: TGTGCCAGCAGCGGACAGGGTTACGAGCAGTACTTC.

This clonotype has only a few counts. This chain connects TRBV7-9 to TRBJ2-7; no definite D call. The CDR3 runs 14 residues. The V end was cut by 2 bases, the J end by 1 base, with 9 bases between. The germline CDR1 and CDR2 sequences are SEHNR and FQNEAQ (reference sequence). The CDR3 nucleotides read TGTGCCAGCAGCTTAATCACGGCTTCCTACGAGCAGTACTTC. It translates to CASSLITASYEQYF.

CDR3 loop: CASRGPFQETQYF. For the CDR3, the DNA is TGTGCCAGCAGAGGGCCCTTCCAAGAGACCCAGTACTTC. This chain links TRBV11-2 with TRBJ2-5; no clear D. V lost 6 bases and J 1 base, leaving 9 bases between the germline ends. Looked up from germline, CDR1 is SGHAT and CDR2 is FQNNGV. This CDR3 has 13 residues.

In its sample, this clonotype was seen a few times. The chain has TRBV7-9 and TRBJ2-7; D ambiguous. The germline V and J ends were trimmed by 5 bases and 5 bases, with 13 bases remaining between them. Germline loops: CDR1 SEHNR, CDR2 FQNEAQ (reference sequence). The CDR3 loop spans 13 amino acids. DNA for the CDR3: TGTGCCAGCAGCCCATCGTATACAGACGAGCAGTACTTC. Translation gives CASSPSYTDEQYF.

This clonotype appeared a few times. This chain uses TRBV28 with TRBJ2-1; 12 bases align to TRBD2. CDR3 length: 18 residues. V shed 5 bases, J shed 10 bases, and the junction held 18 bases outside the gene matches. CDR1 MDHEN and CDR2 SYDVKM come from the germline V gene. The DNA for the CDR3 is TGTGCCAGCAGTATTTGGGGGTTCGGTACTAGCGGGGGGCTCGAGCAGTTCTTC. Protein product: CASSIWGFGTSGGLEQFF.